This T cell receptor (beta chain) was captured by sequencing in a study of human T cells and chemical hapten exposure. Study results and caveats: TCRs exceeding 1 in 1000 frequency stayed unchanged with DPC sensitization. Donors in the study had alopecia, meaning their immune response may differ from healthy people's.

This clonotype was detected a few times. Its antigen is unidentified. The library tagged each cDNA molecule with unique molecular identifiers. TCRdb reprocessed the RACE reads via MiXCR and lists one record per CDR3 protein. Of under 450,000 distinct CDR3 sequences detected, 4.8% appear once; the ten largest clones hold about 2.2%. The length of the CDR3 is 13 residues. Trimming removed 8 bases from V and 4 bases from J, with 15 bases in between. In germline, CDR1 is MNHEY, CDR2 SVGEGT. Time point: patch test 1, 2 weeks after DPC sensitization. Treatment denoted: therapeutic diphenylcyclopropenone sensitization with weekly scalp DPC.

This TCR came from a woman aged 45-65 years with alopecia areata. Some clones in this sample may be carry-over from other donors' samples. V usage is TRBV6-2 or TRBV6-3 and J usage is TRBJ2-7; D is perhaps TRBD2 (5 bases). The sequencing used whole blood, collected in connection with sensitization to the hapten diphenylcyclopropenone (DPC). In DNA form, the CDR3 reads TGTGCCAGCCAAGTGGGGAGAACGTACGAGCAGTACTTC. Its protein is CASQVGRTYEQYF.